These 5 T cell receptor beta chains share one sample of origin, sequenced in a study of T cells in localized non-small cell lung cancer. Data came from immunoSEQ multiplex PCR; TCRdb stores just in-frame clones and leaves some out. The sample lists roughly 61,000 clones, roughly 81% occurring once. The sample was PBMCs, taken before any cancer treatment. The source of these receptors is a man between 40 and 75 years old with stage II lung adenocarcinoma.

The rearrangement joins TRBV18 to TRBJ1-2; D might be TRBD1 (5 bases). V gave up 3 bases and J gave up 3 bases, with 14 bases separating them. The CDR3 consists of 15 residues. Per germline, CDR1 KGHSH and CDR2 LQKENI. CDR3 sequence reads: CASSPPGRDDYGYTF. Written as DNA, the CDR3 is TGTGCCAGCTCACCCCCGGGGAGGGACGACTATGGCTACACCTTC.

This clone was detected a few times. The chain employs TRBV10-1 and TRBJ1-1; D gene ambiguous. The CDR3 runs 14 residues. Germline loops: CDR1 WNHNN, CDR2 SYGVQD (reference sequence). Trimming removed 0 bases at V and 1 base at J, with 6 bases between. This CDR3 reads CASSESAGNTEAFF. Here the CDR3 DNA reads TGCGCCAGCAGTGAGTCGGCGGGGAACACTGAAGCTTTCTTT.

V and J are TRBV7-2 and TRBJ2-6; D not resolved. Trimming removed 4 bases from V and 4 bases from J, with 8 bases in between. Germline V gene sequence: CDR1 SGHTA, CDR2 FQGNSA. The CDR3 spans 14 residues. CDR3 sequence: CASSSRPGANVLTF. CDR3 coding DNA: TGTGCCAGCAGCTCGAGGCCAGGGGCCAACGTCCTGACTTTC.

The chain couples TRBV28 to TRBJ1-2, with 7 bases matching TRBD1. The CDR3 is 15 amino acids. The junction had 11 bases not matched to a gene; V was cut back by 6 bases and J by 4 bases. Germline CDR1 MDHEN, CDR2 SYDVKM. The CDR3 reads CASRTPAQGPYGYTF. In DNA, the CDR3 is TGTGCCAGCAGGACTCCGGCACAGGGGCCCTATGGCTACACCTTC.

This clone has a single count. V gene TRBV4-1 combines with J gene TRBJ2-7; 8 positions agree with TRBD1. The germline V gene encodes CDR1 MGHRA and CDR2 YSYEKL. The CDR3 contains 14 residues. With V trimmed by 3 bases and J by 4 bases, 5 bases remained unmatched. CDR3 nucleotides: TGCGCCAGCAGCCAGTCCAGGGGGCATTACGAGCAGTACTTC. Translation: CASSQSRGHYEQYF.